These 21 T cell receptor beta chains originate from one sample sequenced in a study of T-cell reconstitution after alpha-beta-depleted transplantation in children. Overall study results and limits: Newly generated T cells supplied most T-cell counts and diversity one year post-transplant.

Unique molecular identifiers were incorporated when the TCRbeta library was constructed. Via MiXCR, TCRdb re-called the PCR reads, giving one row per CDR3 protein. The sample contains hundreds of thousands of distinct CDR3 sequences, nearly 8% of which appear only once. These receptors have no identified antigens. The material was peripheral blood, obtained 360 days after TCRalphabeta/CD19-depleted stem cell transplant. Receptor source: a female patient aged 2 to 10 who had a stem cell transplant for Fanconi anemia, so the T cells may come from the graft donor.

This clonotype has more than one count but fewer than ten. The CDR3 nucleotides are TGTGCCACCAGCAGAAATGAAAAACTGTTTTTT. Translated, it gives CATSRNEKLFF. The chain is built from TRBV15 and TRBJ1-4; no definite D call. The CDR3 covers 11 residues. Trimming stripped 2 bases from V and 5 bases from J, with 0 bases between. Germline V gene lookup returns CDR1 LNHNV and CDR2 YYDKDF (reference sequence).

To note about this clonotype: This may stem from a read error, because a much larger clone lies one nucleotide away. CDR3 loop: CASSGVYQETQYF. The CDR3 DNA follows: TGTGCCAGCAGTGGGGTGTACCAAGAGACCCAGTACTTC. The chain has TRBV2 and TRBJ2-5; D is ambiguous. Germline V lookup: CDR1 SNHLY, CDR2 FYNNEI. V gave up 4 bases and J gave up 0 bases, with 6 bases separating them. The CDR3 has 13 residues.

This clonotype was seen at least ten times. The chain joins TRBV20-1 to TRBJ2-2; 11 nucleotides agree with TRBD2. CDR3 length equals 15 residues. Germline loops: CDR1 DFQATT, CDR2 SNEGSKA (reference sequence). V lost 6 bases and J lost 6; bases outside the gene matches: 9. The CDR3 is CSASSGRAWSGELFF. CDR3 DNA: TGCAGTGCCAGTAGCGGGAGGGCCTGGTCCGGGGAGCTGTTTTTT.

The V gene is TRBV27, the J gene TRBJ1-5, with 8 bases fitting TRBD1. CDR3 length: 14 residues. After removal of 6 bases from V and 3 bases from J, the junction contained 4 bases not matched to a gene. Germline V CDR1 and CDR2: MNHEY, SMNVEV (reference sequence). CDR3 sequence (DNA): TGTGCCAGCAGCCGGACAGGGAACAATCAGCCCCAGCATTTT. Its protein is CASSRTGNNQPQHF.

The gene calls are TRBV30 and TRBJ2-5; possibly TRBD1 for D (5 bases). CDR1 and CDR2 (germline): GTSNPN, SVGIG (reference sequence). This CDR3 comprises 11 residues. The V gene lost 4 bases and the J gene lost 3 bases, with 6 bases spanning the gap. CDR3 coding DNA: TGTGCCTGGACAGGGAAAGAGACCCAGTACTTC. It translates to CAWTGKETQYF.

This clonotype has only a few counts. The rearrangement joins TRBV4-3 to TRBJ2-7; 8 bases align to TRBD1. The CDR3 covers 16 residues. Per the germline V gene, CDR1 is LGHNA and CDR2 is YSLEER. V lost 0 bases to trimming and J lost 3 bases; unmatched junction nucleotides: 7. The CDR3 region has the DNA TGCGCCAGCAGCCAAGATCCCGGACAGGGAAGCTACGAGCAGTACTTC. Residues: CASSQDPGQGSYEQYF.

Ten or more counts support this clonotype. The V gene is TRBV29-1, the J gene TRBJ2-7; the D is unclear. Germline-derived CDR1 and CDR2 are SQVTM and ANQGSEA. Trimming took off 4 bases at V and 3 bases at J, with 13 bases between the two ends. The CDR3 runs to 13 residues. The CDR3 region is CSVAIPFLYEQYF. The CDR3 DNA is TGCAGCGTTGCGATTCCATTCCTCTACGAGCAGTACTTC.

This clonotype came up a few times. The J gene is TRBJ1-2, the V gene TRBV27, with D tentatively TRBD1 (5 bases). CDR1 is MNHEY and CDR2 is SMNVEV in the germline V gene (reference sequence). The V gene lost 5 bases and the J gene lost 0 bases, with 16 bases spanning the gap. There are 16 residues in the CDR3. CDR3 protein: CASSNQKGRANYGYTF. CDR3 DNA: TGTGCCAGCAGTAACCAAAAGGGGCGAGCTAACTATGGCTACACCTTC.

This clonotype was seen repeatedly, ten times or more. The CDR3 DNA reads as TGTGCCAGCATCATCAGGGAAGGTATCACTGAAGCTTTCTTT. It specifies CASIIREGITEAFF. This chain links TRBV7-2 with TRBJ1-1; a possible D gene is TRBD1 (5 bases). The germline V gene has CDR1 SGHTA and CDR2 FQGNSA. The CDR3 has 14 amino acids. V lost 7 bases and J 4 bases, leaving 16 bases between the germline ends.

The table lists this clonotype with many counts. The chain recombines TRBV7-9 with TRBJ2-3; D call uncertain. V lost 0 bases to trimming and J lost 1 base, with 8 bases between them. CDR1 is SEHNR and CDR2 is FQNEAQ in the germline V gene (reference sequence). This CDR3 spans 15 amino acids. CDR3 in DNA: TGTGCCAGCAGCTTAGCCGGACCCCGCACAGATACGCAGTATTTT. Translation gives CASSLAGPRTDTQYF.

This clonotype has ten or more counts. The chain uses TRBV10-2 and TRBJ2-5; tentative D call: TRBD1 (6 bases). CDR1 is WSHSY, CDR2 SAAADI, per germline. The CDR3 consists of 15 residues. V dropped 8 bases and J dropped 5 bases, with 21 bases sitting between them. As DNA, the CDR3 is TGCGCCAGCCTTCGGGACGACAGGCCTGGCGAGACCCAGTACTTC. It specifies CASLRDDRPGETQYF.

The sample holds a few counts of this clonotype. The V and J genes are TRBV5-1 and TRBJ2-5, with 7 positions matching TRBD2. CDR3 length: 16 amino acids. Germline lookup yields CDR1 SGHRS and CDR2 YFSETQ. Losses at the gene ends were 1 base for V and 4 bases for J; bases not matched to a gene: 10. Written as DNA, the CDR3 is TGCGCCAGCAGCTTGCAGGCGGGGGTTATAGGAGAGACCCAGTACTTC. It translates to CASSLQAGVIGETQYF. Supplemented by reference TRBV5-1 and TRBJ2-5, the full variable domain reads KAGVTQTPRYLIKTRGQQVTLSCSPISGHRSVSWYQQTPGQGLQFLFEYFSETQRNKGNFPGRFSGRQFSNSRSEMNVSTLELGDSALYLCASSLQAGVIGETQYFGPGTRLLVL.

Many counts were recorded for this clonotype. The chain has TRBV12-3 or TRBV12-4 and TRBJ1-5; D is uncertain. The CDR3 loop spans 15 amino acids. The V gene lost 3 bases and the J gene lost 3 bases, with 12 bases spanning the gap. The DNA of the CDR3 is TGTGCCAGCAGTTTTTTAGGCGGCTACAATCAGCCCCAGCATTTT. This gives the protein CASSFLGGYNQPQHF.

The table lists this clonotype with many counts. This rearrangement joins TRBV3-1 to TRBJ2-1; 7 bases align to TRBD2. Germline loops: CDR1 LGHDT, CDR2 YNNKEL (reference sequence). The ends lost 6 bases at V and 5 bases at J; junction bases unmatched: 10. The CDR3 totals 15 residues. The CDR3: CASSFSGLEDNEQFF. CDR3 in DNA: TGTGCCAGCAGTTTCTCAGGACTAGAGGACAATGAGCAGTTCTTC.

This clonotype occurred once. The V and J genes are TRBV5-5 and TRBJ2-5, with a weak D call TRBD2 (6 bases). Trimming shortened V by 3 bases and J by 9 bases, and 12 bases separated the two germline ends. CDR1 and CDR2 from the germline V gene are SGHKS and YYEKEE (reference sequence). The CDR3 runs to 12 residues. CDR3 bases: TGTGCCAGCAGCTCATCGGGGGAGGCCCAGTACTTC. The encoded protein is CASSSSGEAQYF.

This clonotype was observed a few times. The chain's CDR3 is CASSAPGGEQYF. Here the CDR3 DNA reads TGTGCCAGCAGCGCACCAGGGGGCGAGCAGTACTTC. The rearrangement joins TRBV5-5 to TRBJ2-7; 7 positions match TRBD1. Germline V lookup: CDR1 SGHKS, CDR2 YYEKEE (reference sequence). J lost 6 bases, V lost 4 bases, and 4 bases had no gene match. This CDR3 spans 12 amino acids. Based on the CDR3 plus reference TRBV5-5 and TRBJ2-7, the full variable domain is DAGVTQSPTHLIKTRGQQVTLRCSPISGHKSVSWYQQVLGQGPQFIFQYYEKEERGRGNFPDRFSARQFPNYSSELNVNALLLGDSALYLCASSAPGGEQYFGPGTRLTVT.

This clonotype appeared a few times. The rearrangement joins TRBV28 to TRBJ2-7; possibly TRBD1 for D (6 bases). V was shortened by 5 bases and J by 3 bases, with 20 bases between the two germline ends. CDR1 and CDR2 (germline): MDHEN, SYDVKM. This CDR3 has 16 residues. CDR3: CASSQTDRRSFYEQYF. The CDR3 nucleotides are TGTGCCAGCAGTCAAACGGACAGACGCTCATTCTACGAGCAGTACTTC.

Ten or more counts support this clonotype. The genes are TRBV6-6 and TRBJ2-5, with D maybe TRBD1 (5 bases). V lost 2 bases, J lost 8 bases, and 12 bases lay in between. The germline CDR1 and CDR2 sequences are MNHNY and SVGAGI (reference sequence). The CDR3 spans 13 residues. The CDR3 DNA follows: TGTGCCAGCAGTTACATCAGGGAAGGAACCCAGTACTTC. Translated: CASSYIREGTQYF.

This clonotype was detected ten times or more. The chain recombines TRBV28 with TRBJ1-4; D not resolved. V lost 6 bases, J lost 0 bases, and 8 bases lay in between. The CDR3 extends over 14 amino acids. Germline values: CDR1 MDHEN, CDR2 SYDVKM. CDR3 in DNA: TGTGCCAGCAGCTTCCGGGCAACTAATGAAAAACTGTTTTTT. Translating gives CASSFRATNEKLFF.

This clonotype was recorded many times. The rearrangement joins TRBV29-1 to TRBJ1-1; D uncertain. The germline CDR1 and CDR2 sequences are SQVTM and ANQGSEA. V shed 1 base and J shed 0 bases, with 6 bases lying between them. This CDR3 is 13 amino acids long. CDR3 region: CSVEGDMNTEAFF. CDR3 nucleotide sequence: TGCAGCGTTGAAGGGGATATGAACACTGAAGCTTTCTTT.

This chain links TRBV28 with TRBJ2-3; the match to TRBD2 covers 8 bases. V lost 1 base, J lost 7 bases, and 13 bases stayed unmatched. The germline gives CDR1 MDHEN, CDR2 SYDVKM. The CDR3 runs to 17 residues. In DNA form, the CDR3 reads TGTGCCAGCAGTTTATTCTTTTCGGCGGGGGGAGGGAATACGCAGTATTTT. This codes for CASSLFFSAGGGNTQYF.